The rows below give T cell receptor beta chains drawn from one sample of a study of post-analysis software for immune sequencing data. TCRdb processed the PCR reads anew with MiXCR; each CDR3 protein has one entry. There are hundreds of thousands of distinct CDR3 sequences in the sample; 39% occur only once, and 7.6% lies in the top ten. The sample was blood. The receptor source for this set is a girl aged 2 to 9 with multiple sclerosis. Both conserved end residues are part of each CDR3. A D gene is named only where the DNA matches it firmly. Expanded clones are given a class, and other clones once, few, many or no size at all.

abundance	v_gene	d_gene	j_gene	CDR3nt	CDR3aa
.	TRBV7-9	TRBD2	TRBJ2-5	TGTGCCAGCAGCTTACGAGCGGGGGTCCGCGAGACCCAGTACTTC	CASSLRAGVRETQYF
.	TRBV7-9	TRBD1	TRBJ2-7	TGTGCCAGCAACTCAAGGACAGGCGGCCACGAGCAGTACTTC	CASNSRTGGHEQYF
few	TRBV9	TRBD2	TRBJ2-7	TGTGCCAGCAGCGCTTCCGGGACTAGCTCCTACGAGCAGTACTTC	CASSASGTSSYEQYF
.	TRBV19	.	TRBJ2-5	TGTGCCAGTAGTATAGAAAAGACAGAAGAGACCCAGTACTTC	CASSIEKTEETQYF
.	TRBV18	.	TRBJ2-4	TGTGCCAGCTCACCATCGGACCCATCCAAAAACATTCAGTACTTC	CASSPSDPSKNIQYF
.	TRBV5-1	.	TRBJ2-3	TGCGCCAGCAGCAAAGACAGCTACACAGATACGCAGTATTTT	CASSKDSYTDTQYF
.	TRBV6-6	.	TRBJ1-1	TGTGCCAGCAGTTTATACAGCTCAGAAGCTTTCTTT	CASSLYSSEAFF
few	TRBV6-2/TRBV6-3	.	TRBJ1-1	TGTGCCAGCAGTTACCAGAACCCGGGACAAGCGACTATCAACACTGAAGCTTTCTTT	CASSYQNPGQATINTEAFF
few	TRBV5-1	TRBD1	TRBJ1-1	TGCGCCAGCAGCGCGACAGGGGTGAACACTGAAGCTTTCTTT	CASSATGVNTEAFF
.	TRBV27	.	TRBJ1-5	TGTGCCAGCAGTTTACAGGGGACAAGTCAGCCCCAGCATTTT	CASSLQGTSQPQHF
few	TRBV29-1	.	TRBJ2-7	TGCAGCGTTGTTAAAACGCTAGGGGGGTACGAGCAGTACTTC	CSVVKTLGGYEQYF
once	TRBV24-1	TRBD1	TRBJ2-1	TGTGCCACCAGTGAAACCGGGACAGGGATGTACAATGAGCAGTTCTTC	CATSETGTGMYNEQFF
few	TRBV18	.	TRBJ2-5	TGTGCCAGCTCACCCGGTCCCAGGGAGACCCAGTACTTC	CASSPGPRETQYF
once	TRBV6-2/TRBV6-3	TRBD2	TRBJ2-3	TGTGCCAGCAGTTACGGGATATCAACTAGCGGGGGACGAGTCACAGATACGCAGTATTTT	CASSYGISTSGGRVTDTQYF
.	TRBV7-2	TRBD1	TRBJ1-5	TGTGCCAGCAGCTTCGGACAGGGGCTGGCCCAGCCCCAGCATTTT	CASSFGQGLAQPQHF
.	TRBV5-1	.	TRBJ1-1	TGCGCCAGCAGCTTTACGGCAGGATCGAACACTGAAGCTTTCTTT	CASSFTAGSNTEAFF
.	TRBV6-5	TRBD1	TRBJ1-2	TGTGCCAGCAGTCCGGACAGGGCTTTTGGCTATGGCTACACCTTC	CASSPDRAFGYGYTF
.	TRBV20-1	TRBD2	TRBJ2-5	TGCAGTGCTAAACTAGCGGAGGAGACCCAGTACTTC	CSAKLAEETQYF
.	TRBV29-1	.	TRBJ1-2	TGCAGCGTTGAACCCCGGACAGTAATTAACTATGGCTACACCTTC	CSVEPRTVINYGYTF
.	TRBV9	.	TRBJ1-1	TGTGCCAGCAGCCAGGCAGGGATCACTGAAGCTTTCTTT	CASSQAGITEAFF
few	TRBV4-2	.	TRBJ2-1	TGTGCCAGCGGACTCAAGGGCGGTGGTGAGCAGTTCTTC	CASGLKGGGEQFF
.	TRBV12-3/TRBV12-4	TRBD1	TRBJ1-6	TGTGCCAGCAGTTTAGGGGGGACAGGGCCGGGTTCACCCCTCCACTTT	CASSLGGTGPGSPLHF
.	TRBV7-2	.	TRBJ2-7	TGTGCCAGCAGCTTAGGGCCCCAGGGCATATACGAGCAGTACTTC	CASSLGPQGIYEQYF